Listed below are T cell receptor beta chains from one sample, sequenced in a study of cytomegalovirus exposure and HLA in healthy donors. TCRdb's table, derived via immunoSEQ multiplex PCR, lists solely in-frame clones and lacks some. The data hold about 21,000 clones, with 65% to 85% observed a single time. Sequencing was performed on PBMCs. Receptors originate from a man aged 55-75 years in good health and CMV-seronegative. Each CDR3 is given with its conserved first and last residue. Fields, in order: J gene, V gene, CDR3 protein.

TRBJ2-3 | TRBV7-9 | CSSIDRGGALRDTQYF
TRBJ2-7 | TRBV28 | CASSLSGGGGWQYF
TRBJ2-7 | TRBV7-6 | CASSPEVSLAYEQYF
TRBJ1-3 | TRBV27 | CASARAGRGNTIYF
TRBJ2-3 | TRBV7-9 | CASSPLTGLGTDTQYF
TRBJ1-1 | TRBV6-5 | CASSYSAENTEAFF
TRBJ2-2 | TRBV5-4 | CASSLKTGSTGELFF
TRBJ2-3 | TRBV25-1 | CASSEYQLAGVTDTQYF
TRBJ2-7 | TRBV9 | CASSVGAEPGGIPCEQYF
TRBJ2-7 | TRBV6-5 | CASRKREGYEQYF
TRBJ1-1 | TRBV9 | CSSSGSHPGATEAFF
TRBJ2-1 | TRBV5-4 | CASSPQGTVYNEQFF
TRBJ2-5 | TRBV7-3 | CASSGGAGETQYF
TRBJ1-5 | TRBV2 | CASSRTGANQPQHF
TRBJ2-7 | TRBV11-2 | CASSLDRDEQYF
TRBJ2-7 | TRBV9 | CASSASPGTGGEQYF
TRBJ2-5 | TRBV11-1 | CASSFGTSPSQETQYF
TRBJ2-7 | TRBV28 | CASSLEGAEQYF
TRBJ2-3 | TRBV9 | CASSVVPSGARGTQYF
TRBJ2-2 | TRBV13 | CASSPDRRNTGELFF
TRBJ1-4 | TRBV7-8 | CASSSGQGNEKLFF
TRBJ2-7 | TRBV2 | CASRRGTSGGAGQYF
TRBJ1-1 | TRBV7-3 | CASSFRGGVGYTEAFF
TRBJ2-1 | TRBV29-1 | CSGLAGSNEQFF
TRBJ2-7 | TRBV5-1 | CASSITGHYSSYEQYF
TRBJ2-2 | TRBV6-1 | CASRGGLTGELFF
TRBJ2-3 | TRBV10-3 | CAISRDGGGTDTQYF
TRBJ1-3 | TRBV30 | CAWSRGGSGNTIYF
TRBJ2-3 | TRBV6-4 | CASSDLTRGMGTQYF
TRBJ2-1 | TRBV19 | CASRPSSGSYNEQFF
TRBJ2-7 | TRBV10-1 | CASSEWSGAYEQYF
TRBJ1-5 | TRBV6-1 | CASSARHNQPQHF
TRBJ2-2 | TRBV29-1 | CSVVPSNTGELFF
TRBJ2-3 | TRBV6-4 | CASSASGGTDTQYF
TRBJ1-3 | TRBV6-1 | CASSQRGSGNTIYF
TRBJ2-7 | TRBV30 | CAWSQPGRRFSYEQYF
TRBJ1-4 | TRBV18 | CVSSRTGANEKLFF
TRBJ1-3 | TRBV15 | CATSRDAGYGNTIYF
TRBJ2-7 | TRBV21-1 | CASSKGRAGTSYEQYF
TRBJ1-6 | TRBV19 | CASSGTGVFNSPLHF
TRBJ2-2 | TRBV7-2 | CASSLGPTGSTGELFF
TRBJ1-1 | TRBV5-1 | CASSLTGAHTEAFF
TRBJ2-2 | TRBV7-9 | CSSRKSGRSPTGELFF
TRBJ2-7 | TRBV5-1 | CASSLGTLNSYEQYF
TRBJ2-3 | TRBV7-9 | CASSSAIRAQYF
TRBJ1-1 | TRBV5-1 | CASSSGQGGTEAFF
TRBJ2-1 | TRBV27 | CASSLFSTTSGYNEQFF
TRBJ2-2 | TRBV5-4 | CASSLDGGLLTGELFF
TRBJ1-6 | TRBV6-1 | CASGSGGTVNSPLHF
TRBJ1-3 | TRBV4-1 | CSSSQEGQLGNTIYF
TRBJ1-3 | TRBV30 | CAWSLQGRNTIYF
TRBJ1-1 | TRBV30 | CAWERSSTGGITEAFF
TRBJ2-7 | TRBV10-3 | CAIWETNGQYF
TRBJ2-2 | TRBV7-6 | CASSLDPRNTGELFF